This T cell receptor beta chain appears in the sequencing data of a study of PD-1 blockade in mismatch repair-deficient tumors. The assay was immunoSEQ multiplex PCR, and TCRdb's table has in-frame clones only and misses some. Of 30,000 to 40,000 clones listed, about 85% were seen once; the top ten hold under 5%. Concerning this clone: Its antigen is still unknown.

The CDR3 loop spans 15 amino acids. Germline V gene data show CDR1 as ENHRY and CDR2 as SYGVKD. With 6 bases clipped from V and 4 bases from J, the junction kept 8 bases outside the gene matches. Study-wide points: Tumor-resident clones, often undetectable pretreatment in blood, expanded then contracted after pembrolizumab.

PCR or immunohistochemistry showed mismatch repair deficiency in every enrolled patient. A few pembrolizumab responders had their TCRs sequenced. The sequence came from an adult with mismatch repair-deficient cancer. The material sequenced was peripheral blood, taken roughly 75 weeks after starting pembrolizumab. This chain joins TRBV10-3 and TRBJ2-2; 7 bases are a match to TRBD1. The CDR3 coding sequence is TGTGCCATCAGGGATTCGACAGGGATCACCGGGGAGCTGTTTTTT. Encoded protein: CAIRDSTGITGELFF.